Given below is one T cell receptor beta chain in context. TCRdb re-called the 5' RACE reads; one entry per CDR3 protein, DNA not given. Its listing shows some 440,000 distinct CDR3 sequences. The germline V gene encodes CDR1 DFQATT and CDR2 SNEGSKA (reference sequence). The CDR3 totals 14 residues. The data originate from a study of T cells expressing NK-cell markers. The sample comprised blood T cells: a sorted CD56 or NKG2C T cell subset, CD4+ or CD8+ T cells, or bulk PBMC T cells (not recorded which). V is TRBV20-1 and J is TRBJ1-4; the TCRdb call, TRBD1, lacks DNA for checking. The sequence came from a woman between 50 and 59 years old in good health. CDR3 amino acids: CSARDGGADEKLFF.